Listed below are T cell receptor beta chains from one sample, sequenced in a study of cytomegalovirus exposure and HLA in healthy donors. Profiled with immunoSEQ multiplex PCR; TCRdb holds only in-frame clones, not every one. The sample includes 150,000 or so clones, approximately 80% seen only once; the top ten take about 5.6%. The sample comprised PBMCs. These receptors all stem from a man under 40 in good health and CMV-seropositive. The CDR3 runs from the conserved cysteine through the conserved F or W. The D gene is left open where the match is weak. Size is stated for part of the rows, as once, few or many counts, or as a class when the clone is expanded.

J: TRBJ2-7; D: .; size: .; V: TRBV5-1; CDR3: CASSLPAGEQYF; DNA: TGCGCCAGCAGCTTGCCAGCGGGCGAGCAGTACTTC
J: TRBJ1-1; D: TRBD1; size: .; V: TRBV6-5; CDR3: CASSNRDRLTEAFF; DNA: TGTGCCAGCAGTAACCGGGACAGGTTGACTGAAGCTTTCTTT
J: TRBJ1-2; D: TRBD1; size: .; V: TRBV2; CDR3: CARGTGGKGGYGYTF; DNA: TGTGCCAGAGGGACAGGGGGTAAGGGGGGCTATGGCTACACCTTC
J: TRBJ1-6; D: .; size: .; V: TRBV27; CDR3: CASSLVPPPGPPLHF; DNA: TGTGCCAGCAGTCTCGTCCCGCCCCCAGGCCCACCCCTCCACTTT
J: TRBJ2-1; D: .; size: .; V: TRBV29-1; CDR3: CTVRVGNYNEQFF; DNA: TGCACCGTGAGGGTGGGGAATTACAATGAGCAGTTCTTC
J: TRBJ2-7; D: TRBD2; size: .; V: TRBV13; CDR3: CASSLVPGTSGSYEQYF; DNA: TGTGCCAGCAGCCTAGTACCCGGGACTAGCGGATCCTACGAGCAGTACTTC
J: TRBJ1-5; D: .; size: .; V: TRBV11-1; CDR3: CASSDRQVDQPQHF; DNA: TGTGCCAGCAGCGACCGACAGGTAGACCAGCCCCAGCATTTT
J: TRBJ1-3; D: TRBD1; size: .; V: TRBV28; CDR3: CASSATDRAGNTIYF; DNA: TGTGCCAGCAGTGCTACGGACAGGGCTGGAAACACCATATATTTT
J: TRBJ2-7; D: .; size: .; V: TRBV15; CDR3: CATSTGGLEQYF; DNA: TGTGCCACCAGCACCGGCGGTTTGGAGCAGTACTTC
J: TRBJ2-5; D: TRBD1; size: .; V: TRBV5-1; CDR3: CASSFGAGTGEETQYF; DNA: TGCGCCAGCAGCTTTGGAGCCGGGACAGGGGAGGAGACCCAGTACTTC
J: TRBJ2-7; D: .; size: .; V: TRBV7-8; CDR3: CASSPRASHEQYF; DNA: TGTGCCAGCAGCCCCAGGGCGTCCCACGAGCAGTACTTC
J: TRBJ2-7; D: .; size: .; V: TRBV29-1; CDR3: CSVCLPGFYEQYF; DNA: TGCAGCGTTTGCCTTCCCGGGTTCTACGAGCAGTACTTC
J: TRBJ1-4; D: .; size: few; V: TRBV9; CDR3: CASLVVRLRRGEKLFF; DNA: TGTGCCAGCCTCGTCGTGCGTCTTCGAAGGGGAGAAAAACTGTTTTTT
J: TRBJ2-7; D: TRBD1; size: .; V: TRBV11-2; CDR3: CASSLARGLYEQYF; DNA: TGTGCCAGCAGCTTAGCCAGGGGGCTTTACGAGCAGTACTTC
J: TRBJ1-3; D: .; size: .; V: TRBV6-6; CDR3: CASTRGNTIYF; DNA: TGTGCCAGCACCCGTGGAAACACCATATATTTT
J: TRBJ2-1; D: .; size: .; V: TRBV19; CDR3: CASSLGSSYNEQFF; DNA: TGTGCCAGTAGCCTAGGGAGCTCCTACAATGAGCAGTTCTTC
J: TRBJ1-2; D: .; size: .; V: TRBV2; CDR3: CASSEDLQTYGYTF; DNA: TGTGCCAGCAGTGAAGACTTACAGACCTATGGCTACACCTTC
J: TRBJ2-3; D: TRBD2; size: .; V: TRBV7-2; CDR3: CASSSELAGDPDTQYF; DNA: TGTGCCAGCAGCTCCGAACTAGCGGGAGATCCAGATACGCAGTATTTT
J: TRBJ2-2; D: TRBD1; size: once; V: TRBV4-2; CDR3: CASSQRNRGSNTGELFF; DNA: TGTGCCAGCAGCCAGCGGAACAGGGGCTCTAACACCGGGGAGCTGTTTTTT
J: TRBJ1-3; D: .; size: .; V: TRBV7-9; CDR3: CASSFRTGSGNTIYF; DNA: TGTGCCAGCAGCTTCCGAACAGGGTCTGGAAACACCATATATTTT
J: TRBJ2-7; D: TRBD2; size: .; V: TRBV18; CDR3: CASSPILGGGQSYEQYF; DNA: TGTGCCAGCTCACCCATCTTGGGCGGGGGGCAATCCTACGAGCAGTACTTC
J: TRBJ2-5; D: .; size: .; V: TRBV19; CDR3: CASSFFGAGIADQYF; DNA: TGTGCCAGTAGTTTTTTTGGGGCCGGAATTGCGGACCAGTACTTC
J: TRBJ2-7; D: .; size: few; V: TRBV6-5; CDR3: CASSFLWTTTYEQYF; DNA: TGTGCCAGCAGTTTCCTTTGGACTACAACCTACGAGCAGTACTTC
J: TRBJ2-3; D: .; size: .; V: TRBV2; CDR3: CASSEEGGGADTQYF; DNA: TGTGCCAGCAGTGAAGAGGGGGGAGGGGCAGATACGCAGTATTTT
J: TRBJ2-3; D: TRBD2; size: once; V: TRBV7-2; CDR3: CASSTRISSGSTDTQYF; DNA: TGTGCCAGCAGCACCCGGATATCTAGCGGGAGCACAGATACGCAGTATTTT
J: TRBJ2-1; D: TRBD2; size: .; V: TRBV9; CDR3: CASSAVGLEYNEQFF; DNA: TGTGCCAGCAGCGCCGTGGGACTAGAATACAATGAGCAGTTCTTC
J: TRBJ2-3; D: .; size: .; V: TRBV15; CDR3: CATSRGRELTDTQYF; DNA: TGTGCCACCAGCAGAGGACGGGAGCTCACAGATACGCAGTATTTT
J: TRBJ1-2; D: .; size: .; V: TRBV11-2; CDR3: CASSLGGQGYGYTF; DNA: TGTGCCAGCAGCTTAGGGGGCCAGGGGTATGGCTACACCTTC
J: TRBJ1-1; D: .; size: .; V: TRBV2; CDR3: CASSEAVGLGTSNTEAFF; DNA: TGTGCCAGCAGTGAAGCCGTCGGATTAGGGACATCGAACACTGAAGCTTTCTTT
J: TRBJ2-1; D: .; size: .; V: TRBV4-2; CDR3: CASSPRGAGSYNEQFF; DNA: TGTGCCAGCAGCCCCCGGGGGGCGGGCTCCTACAATGAGCAGTTCTTC
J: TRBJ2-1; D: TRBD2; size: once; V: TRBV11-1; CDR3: CASSGLAGLSYNEQFF; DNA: TGTGCCAGCAGCGGATTAGCGGGCCTATCCTACAATGAGCAGTTCTTC
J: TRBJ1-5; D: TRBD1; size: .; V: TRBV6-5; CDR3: CASRGTGGAGQPQHF; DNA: TGTGCCAGCAGGGGGACAGGGGGCGCGGGTCAGCCCCAGCATTTT
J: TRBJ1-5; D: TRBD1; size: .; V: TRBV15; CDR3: CATSREEQGAFQPQHF; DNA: TGTGCCACCAGCAGAGAGGAACAGGGGGCATTTCAGCCCCAGCATTTT
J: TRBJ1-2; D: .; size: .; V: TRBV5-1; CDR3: CASSLGSGLGYTF; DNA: TGCGCCAGCAGCTTGGGGTCAGGGTTAGGCTACACCTTC
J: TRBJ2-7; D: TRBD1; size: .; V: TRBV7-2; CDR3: CASSIGFGTGYSSAYEQYF; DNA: TGTGCCAGCAGCATAGGGTTTGGGACAGGGTATTCAAGTGCCTACGAGCAGTACTTC
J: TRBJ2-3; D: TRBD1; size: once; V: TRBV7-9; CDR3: CASSGTAADTQYF; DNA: TGTGCCAGCAGCGGGACAGCGGCGGATACGCAGTATTTT
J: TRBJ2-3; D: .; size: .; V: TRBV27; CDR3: CASSSPVSSSGGTDTQYF; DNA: TGTGCCAGCAGTTCTCCGGTTAGTTCTTCGGGGGGCACAGATACGCAGTATTTT
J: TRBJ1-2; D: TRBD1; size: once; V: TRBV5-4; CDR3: CASTTGQSNYGYTF; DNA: TGTGCCAGCACGACGGGACAGAGTAACTATGGCTACACCTTC
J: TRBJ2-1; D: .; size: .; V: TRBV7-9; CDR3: CASSQDGTGEAYNEQFF; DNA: TGTGCCAGCAGCCAAGATGGGACGGGAGAAGCCTACAATGAGCAGTTCTTC
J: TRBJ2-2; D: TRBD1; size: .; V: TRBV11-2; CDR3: CASSLQGAGAGELFF; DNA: TGTGCCAGCAGCTTGCAGGGGGCCGGGGCCGGGGAGCTGTTTTTT
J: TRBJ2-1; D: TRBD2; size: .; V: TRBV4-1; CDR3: CASSQHREGEQFF; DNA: TGCGCCAGCAGCCAGCATCGGGAGGGTGAGCAGTTCTTC
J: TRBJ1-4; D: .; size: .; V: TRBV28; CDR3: CASSLVIGAAEKLFF; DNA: TGTGCCAGCAGTTTAGTAATAGGGGCGGCTGAAAAACTGTTTTTT
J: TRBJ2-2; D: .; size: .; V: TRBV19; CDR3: CASSTQGGTGELFF; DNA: TGTGCCAGTAGTACCCAGGGCGGCACCGGGGAGCTGTTTTTT
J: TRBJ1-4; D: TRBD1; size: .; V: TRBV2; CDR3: CASSEWGQGHEKLFF; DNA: TGTGCCAGCAGTGAATGGGGACAGGGGCATGAAAAACTGTTTTTT
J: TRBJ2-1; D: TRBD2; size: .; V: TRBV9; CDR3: CASRGGTGEKLNNEQFF; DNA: TGTGCCAGTCGGGGGGGAACGGGAGAAAAACTCAACAATGAGCAGTTCTTC
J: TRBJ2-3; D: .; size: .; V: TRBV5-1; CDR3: CASSLMDSSTDTQYF; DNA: TGCGCCAGCAGCTTGATGGACAGTAGCACAGATACGCAGTATTTT
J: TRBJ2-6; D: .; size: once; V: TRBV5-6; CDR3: CASTNSGAGANVLTF; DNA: TGTGCCAGCACCAACTCGGGAGCCGGGGCCAACGTCCTGACTTTC
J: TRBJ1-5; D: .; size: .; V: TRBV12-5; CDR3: CASGLAAARNQHF; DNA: TGTGCTAGTGGTTTGGCCGCTGCGAGGAACCAGCATTTT
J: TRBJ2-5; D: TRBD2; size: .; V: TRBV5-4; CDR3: CASSLELAGGETQYF; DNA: TGTGCCAGCAGCTTGGAACTAGCGGGAGGAGAGACCCAGTACTTC
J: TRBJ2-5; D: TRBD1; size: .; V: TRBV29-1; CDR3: CSVGYGTGQETQYF; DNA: TGCAGCGTTGGGTATGGGACAGGCCAAGAGACCCAGTACTTC
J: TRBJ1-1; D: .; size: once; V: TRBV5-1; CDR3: CASSLRGSRDTEAFF; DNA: TGCGCCAGCAGCTTGAGGGGCTCAAGGGACACTGAAGCTTTCTTT
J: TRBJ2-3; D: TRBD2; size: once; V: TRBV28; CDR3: CASSTPQRRLAGITDTQYF; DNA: TGTGCCAGCAGTACCCCACAAAGGAGACTAGCGGGGATCACAGATACGCAGTATTTT
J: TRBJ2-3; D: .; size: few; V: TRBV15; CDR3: CATSREGGTDTQYF; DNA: TGTGCCACCAGCAGAGAAGGGGGCACAGATACGCAGTATTTT
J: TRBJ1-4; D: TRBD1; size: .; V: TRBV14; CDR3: CASSAYRGLREKLFF; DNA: TGTGCCAGCAGCGCCTACAGGGGGCTTCGGGAAAAACTGTTTTTT
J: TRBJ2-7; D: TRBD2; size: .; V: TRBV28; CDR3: CASRARTSGSYEQYF; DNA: TGTGCCAGCAGAGCGAGGACTAGCGGCTCCTACGAGCAGTACTTC
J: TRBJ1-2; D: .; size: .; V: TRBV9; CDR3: CASSVELSVNGYTF; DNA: TGTGCCAGCAGCGTAGAGCTCTCCGTCAATGGCTACACCTTC
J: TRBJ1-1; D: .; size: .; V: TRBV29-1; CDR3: CSVEAWGQNTEAFF; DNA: TGCAGCGTTGAAGCCTGGGGGCAGAACACTGAAGCTTTCTTT
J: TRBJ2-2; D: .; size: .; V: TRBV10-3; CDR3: CAISESGSRTGELFF; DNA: TGTGCCATCAGTGAATCGGGGTCGAGAACCGGGGAGCTGTTTTTT
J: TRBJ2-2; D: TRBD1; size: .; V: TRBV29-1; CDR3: CSVARTGATGELFF; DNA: TGCAGCGTTGCTAGGACAGGGGCGACCGGGGAGCTGTTTTTT